These 8 T cell receptor beta chains were all obtained from the same sample, sequenced in a study of T cell repertoires in cytomegalovirus infection. Their target antigens are unknown. TCRdb reanalysed the reads using MiXCR and keeps one entry per CDR3 protein. The sample records approximately 730,000 distinct CDR3 sequences, 25% to 30% being singletons. The sample in question was cultured CD8+ T cells from PBMCs, obtained from culture after CMV antigen stimulation. The origin of the receptors is a human donor in good health (CMV status not recorded). Some clones in this sample may be carry-over from other donors' samples.

In this sample, this clonotype turned up a few times. J is TRBJ2-2 and V is TRBV2; 8 nucleotides match TRBD2. The CDR3 consists of 16 residues. The germline CDR1 and CDR2 sequences are SNHLY and FYNNEI. The V segment lost 5 bases and the J segment 6 bases; nucleotides outside the gene matches: 11. DNA for the CDR3: TGTGCCAGCAGTTCCCCCCAGGGGCGGGGGGCCGGGGAGCTGTTTTTT. It yields the protein CASSSPQGRGAGELFF. Full variable domain (outside the CDR3, taken from reference TRBV2 and TRBJ2-2): EPEVTQTPSHQVTQMGQEVILRCVPISNHLYFYWYRQILGQKVEFLVSFYNNEISEKSEIFDDQFSVERPDGSNFTLKIRSTKLEDSAMYFCASSSPQGRGAGELFFGEGSRLTVL.

This clonotype came up many times. The chain combines TRBV7-8 with TRBJ1-1; maybe TRBD1 (6 bases). This CDR3 is built from 15 residues. CDR1 SGHVS and CDR2 FQNEAQ come from the germline V gene. Trimming cost V 8 bases and J 1 base, with 17 bases left between them. This chain's CDR3 is CASRGGGRGNTEAFF. CDR3 DNA: TGTGCCAGCCGAGGGGGGGGGCGTGGGAACACTGAAGCTTTCTTT.

This clonotype was recorded at least ten times. V is TRBV6-1 and J is TRBJ2-5, with 12 bases identical to TRBD2. CDR3 length: 16 residues. Losses at the gene ends were 1 base for V and 5 bases for J; bases not matched to a gene: 5. Germline V CDR1 and CDR2: MNHNS, SASEGT. The CDR3 loop is CASSEVPSGGAETQYF. The CDR3 DNA reads as TGTGCCAGCAGTGAAGTTCCTAGCGGGGGGGCGGAGACCCAGTACTTC.

This clonotype was counted only a few times. V gene TRBV7-9 combines with J gene TRBJ2-6, with D possibly being TRBD1 (5 bases). This CDR3 has 16 residues. Germline CDR1 reads SEHNR; CDR2 reads FQNEAQ (reference sequence). Trimming shortened V by 0 bases and J by 4 bases, and 10 bases separated the two germline ends. CDR3: CASSLAWGSGANVLTF. The CDR3 DNA follows: TGTGCCAGCAGCTTAGCGTGGGGCTCGGGGGCCAACGTCCTGACTTTC.

This clonotype has a handful of counts. The J gene is TRBJ2-7, the V gene TRBV7-8; the D gene is possibly TRBD2 (5 bases). The CDR3 runs to 12 residues. CDR1 is SGHVS, CDR2 FQNEAQ, per germline. V gave up 5 bases and J gave up 2 bases, with 7 bases separating them. Here the CDR3 DNA reads TGTGCCAGCAGCCACGGGGCCTACGAGCAGTACTTC. Encoded protein: CASSHGAYEQYF.

The CDR3: CSARDWTGPEKLFF. Written as DNA, the CDR3 is TGCAGTGCTAGAGACTGGACAGGGCCAGAAAAACTGTTTTTT. The chain couples TRBV20-1 to TRBJ1-4, with TRBD1 matching over 8 bases. CDR1 is DFQATT, CDR2 SNEGSKA, per germline (reference sequence). This CDR3 is built from 14 residues. The trim removed 0 bases at V and 8 bases at J, leaving 5 bases unmatched.

This chain connects TRBV10-3 to TRBJ1-6; TRBD1 matches 7 bases. V was pared by 6 bases and J by 13 bases, with 12 bases of the junction left unmatched. The CDR3 is 14 residues long. Per germline, CDR1 ENHRY and CDR2 SYGVKD. In nucleotides, the CDR3 is TGTGCCATCAGAATGACAGGGACGGAAGATCCCCTCCACTTT. It is translated as CAIRMTGTEDPLHF.

This clonotype has a handful of counts. V usage is TRBV12-3 or TRBV12-4 and J usage is TRBJ1-4; the D is unclear. The CDR3 covers 14 residues. V lost 2 bases, J lost 4 bases, and 8 bases lay in between. CDR3 in DNA: TGTGCCAGCAGTTTAACCAGGATTAATGAAAAACTGTTTTTT. As protein: CASSLTRINEKLFF.